These 20 T cell receptor beta chains share one sample of origin, sequenced in a study of CD8 T cells in ankylosing spondylitis (dated by TCRdb to 2016 to 2017). The library relied on 5' RACE. The sequencer was an Illumina HiSeq 2500. Using fastp at Q25 and MiXCR, TCRdb reprocessed the public reads and kept productive beta chains. Rows are combined by CDR3 protein, so each entry shows the most common genes and DNA. The sample data list around 300,000 distinct CDR3 sequences, and about 15% of these were observed just once. 0.85% to 1.4% of the sample comes from the top ten. Specimen: blood, either unsorted or a sorted T cell fraction (not recorded which). The receptors were gathered from a male donor with ankylosing spondylitis or in good health (not recorded which).

This clonotype was observed a few times. The chain couples TRBV28 to TRBJ2-1; TRBD2 aligns across 11 bases. Per germline, CDR1 MDHEN and CDR2 SYDVKM. The V gene end was trimmed by 3 bases and the J gene end by 12 bases; junction bases not matched to a gene: 10. The CDR3 spans 15 residues. The CDR3 spells CASSLSTSGSLWQFF. The CDR3 coding sequence is TGTGCCAGCAGTTTGAGCACTAGCGGGAGTCTATGGCAGTTCTTC.

This clonotype was seen a single time. The rearrangement joins TRBV9 to TRBJ2-3, with D unclear. The CDR3 is 12 amino acids. CDR1 is SGDLS, CDR2 YYNGEE, per germline. The V end was cut by 2 bases, the J end by 7 bases, with 8 bases between. The DNA of the CDR3 is TGTGCCAGCAGCGTGGACCTATATACGCAGTATTTT. Translated: CASSVDLYTQYF.

This clonotype was counted only a few times. The chain recombines TRBV30 with TRBJ1-1; D perhaps matches TRBD1 (5 bases). Germline CDR1 and CDR2: GTSNPN and SVGIG (reference sequence). The V gene lost 2 bases and the J gene lost 9 bases, with 10 bases spanning the gap. The CDR3 has 11 amino acids. The CDR3 loop reads CAWSPQGQAFF. The DNA of the CDR3 is TGTGCCTGGAGTCCGCAGGGACAAGCTTTCTTT.

CDR3 amino acids: CSVASSGSTDTQYF. For the CDR3, the DNA is TGCAGCGTAGCCAGTAGCGGGAGCACAGATACGCAGTATTTT. The chain is built from TRBV29-1 and TRBJ2-3, with 7 positions matching TRBD2. From germline, CDR1 is SQVTM and CDR2 ANQGSEA. The CDR3 is made up of 14 amino acids. V shed 6 bases, J shed 0 bases, and the junction held 6 bases outside the gene matches.

Here the CDR3 DNA reads TGTGCCAGCGGAGCGGGGGGCCAAGAGACCCAGTACTTC. Translating it yields CASGAGGQETQYF. The V and J genes are TRBV12-3 or TRBV12-4 and TRBJ2-5; 9 positions match TRBD2. CDR3 length equals 13 residues. Trimming took 8 bases from V and 1 from J; bases not matched to a gene: 2.

This clonotype was detected only a few times. This chain joins TRBV28 and TRBJ2-5; 8 bases are a match to TRBD1. V dropped 7 bases and J dropped 4; count of bases not matched to a gene: 8. This CDR3 has 14 residues. Germline CDR1 MDHEN, CDR2 SYDVKM. In DNA form, the CDR3 reads TGTGCCAGCACCAAGGCAGGGGGCGGAGAGACCCAGTACTTC. Translation gives CASTKAGGGETQYF. Variable domain in full (rest from reference TRBV28 and TRBJ2-5): DVKVTQSSRYLVKRTGEKVFLECVQDMDHENMFWYRQDPGLGLRLIYFSYDVKMKEKGDIPEGYSVSREKKERFSLILESASTNQTSMYLCASTKAGGGETQYFGPGTRLLVL.

A few counts support this clonotype. The rearrangement joins TRBV20-1 to TRBJ2-5, with D hard to call. This CDR3 has 12 amino acids. Trimming took off 3 bases at V and 5 bases at J, with 10 bases between the two ends. Per the germline V gene, CDR1 is DFQATT and CDR2 is SNEGSKA (reference sequence). The CDR3 DNA reads as TGCAGTGCTAGGCGGAGTCTGGAGACCCAGTACTTC. Its protein is CSARRSLETQYF.

For this clonotype: The conserved phenylalanine or tryptophan normally closing the CDR3 is absent here, so this likely arose from a read error. This chain connects TRBV6-1 to TRBJ2-1; TRBD2 agrees at 7 bases. Per germline, CDR1 MNHNS and CDR2 SASEGT. V dropped 6 bases and J dropped 0; count of bases not matched to a gene: 5. The CDR3 runs 15 residues. CDR3: CASSLLASSYNEQFS. The CDR3 DNA reads as TGTGCCAGCAGCCTACTAGCGAGCTCCTACAATGAGCAGTTCTCC.

The chain is built from TRBV10-1 and TRBJ2-6, with a weak D call TRBD2 (5 bases). In germline, CDR1 is WNHNN, CDR2 SYGVQD (reference sequence). The V and J ends lost 3 bases and 0 bases respectively, with 12 bases between them. The CDR3 covers 17 residues. The CDR3 loop is CASSDLGVSSGANVLTF. Here the CDR3 DNA reads TGCGCCAGCAGTGACCTGGGAGTTTCCTCTGGGGCCAACGTCCTGACTTTC.

This clonotype turned up a few times. The V and J genes are TRBV27 and TRBJ1-1; 9 nucleotides line up with TRBD1. The CDR3 has 15 residues. Germline V lookup: CDR1 MNHEY, CDR2 SMNVEV (reference sequence). The junction had 5 bases not matched to a gene; V was cut back by 5 bases and J by 1 base. Here the CDR3 DNA reads TGTGCCAGCAGTCGATGGACAGGGGAGAACACTGAAGCTTTCTTT. Translated, it gives CASSRWTGENTEAFF.

The chain recombines TRBV5-6 with TRBJ2-1, with a possible D match to TRBD1 (6 bases). V lost 1 base to trimming and J lost 0 bases, with 11 bases between them. The CDR3 runs to 16 residues. Germline V lookup: CDR1 SGHDT, CDR2 YYEEEE. The CDR3 nucleotides are TGTGCCAGCAGCTTGCTTACAGGGAGCTCCTACAATGAGCAGTTCTTC. Its protein is CASSLLTGSSYNEQFF.

This chain uses TRBV29-1 with TRBJ2-7; weak D call: TRBD2 (6 bases). There are 14 residues in the CDR3. Trimming removed 3 bases from V and 6 bases from J, with 18 bases in between. Germline values: CDR1 SQVTM, CDR2 ANQGSEA. CDR3 nucleotides: TGCAGCGTTGATCGGGGGAATATCGGTGGCGAGCAGTACTTC. Its translation: CSVDRGNIGGEQYF.

The chain employs TRBV11-3 and TRBJ2-3; 7 positions match TRBD2. The V gene end was trimmed by 6 bases and the J gene end by 8 bases; junction bases not matched to a gene: 8. CDR3 length: 13 amino acids. In germline, CDR1 is SGHNT, CDR2 YENEEA. CDR3 amino acids: CASRSTGGVTQYF. The CDR3, as DNA: TGTGCCAGCAGGTCCACGGGGGGAGTTACGCAGTATTTT.

The rearrangement uses TRBV20-1 and TRBJ1-1; 9 bases are shared with TRBD1. Germline V gene lookup returns CDR1 DFQATT and CDR2 SNEGSKA (reference sequence). The CDR3 sequence is 13 residues long. With V trimmed by 2 bases and J by 10 bases, 8 bases remained unmatched. The CDR3 region has the DNA TGCAGTGCTAGAAAAAGTTTGGACAGGGGAGCTTTCTTT. Encoded protein: CSARKSLDRGAFF.

V and J are TRBV5-5 and TRBJ2-7, with D possibly TRBD2 on 6 matching bases. The CDR3 length is 16 residues. V was pared by 1 base and J by 3 bases, with 17 bases between. Germline V CDR1 and CDR2: SGHKS, YYEKEE (reference sequence). Here the CDR3 DNA reads TGTGCCAGCAGCTTGCGGGGGACCGGACAAAACTACGAGCAGTACTTC. Its translation: CASSLRGTGQNYEQYF.

This clonotype was found a few times. V is TRBV5-1 and J is TRBJ1-1; no clear D. V lost 4 bases, J lost 0 bases, and 7 bases lay in between. Germline V lookup: CDR1 SGHRS, CDR2 YFSETQ. This CDR3 is 13 amino acids long. The CDR3 nucleotides read TGCGCCAGCAGCGACATTATGAACACTGAAGCTTTCTTT. This translates into CASSDIMNTEAFF.

This clonotype turned up a few times. CDR3 nucleotides: TGTGCCAGCAGCTTATGGCAGGGCGCCACAGATACGCAGTATTTT. As protein: CASSLWQGATDTQYF. The chain uses TRBV7-9 and TRBJ2-3; possibly TRBD1 for D (5 bases). Per germline, CDR1 SEHNR and CDR2 FQNEAQ (reference sequence). Trimming removed 2 bases at V and 2 bases at J, with 11 bases between. CDR3 length: 15 amino acids.

The gene calls are TRBV7-2 and TRBJ2-1, with D uncertain. Trimming shortened V by 6 bases and J by 2 bases, and 14 bases separated the two germline ends. The length of the CDR3 is 15 residues. Germline-derived CDR1 and CDR2 are SGHTA and FQGNSA. CDR3 nucleotides: TGTGCCAGCAGTCCCGCCGGACGGACCTACAATGAGCAGTTCTTC. Protein sequence: CASSPAGRTYNEQFF.

The rearrangement links TRBV12-3 or TRBV12-4 to TRBJ1-3; no firm D call. The CDR3 is 15 residues long. V was pared by 6 bases and J by 1 base, with 13 bases between. CDR3 sequence reads: CASSLGDLSGNTIYF. CDR3 nucleotide sequence: TGTGCCAGCAGCCTCGGGGATCTATCTGGAAACACCATATATTTT.

This chain connects TRBV4-1 to TRBJ2-7; D assignment may be TRBD1 or TRBD2 (5 bases each). This CDR3 is built from 15 residues. V was clipped by 1 base and J by 2 bases, with 12 bases between them. Germline CDR1 and CDR2: MGHRA and YSYEKL. The CDR3 loop reads CASSQGWDGTYEQYF. The CDR3 DNA is TGCGCCAGCAGCCAAGGGTGGGACGGGACCTACGAGCAGTACTTC.